Listed here are 2 T cell receptor beta chains from one sample, sequenced in a study of naive and memory T cell subsets (dated by TCRdb to the late 2010s). Library creation used UMI-ligation and nested PCR. Sequenced on an Illumina MiSeq. An equimolar mix of two oligonucleotides covering both TRBC1 and TRBC2 was used as the beta constant-region primer. The ligated cDNA went through four rounds of PCR with nested alpha and beta constant-region primers together with the SP2 primer. Using fastp trimming at Q25 and MiXCR clonotype assembly, TCRdb reanalyzed the public sequencing data and kept in-frame beta chains. CDR3 protein duplicates are merged, each entry listing the most common genes and DNA. The sample data list about 8,000 distinct CDR3 sequences, and about 30% of these were observed just once. The ten largest account for around three fifths of the sample. Sequenced input: CD8+ TEMRA cells from blood. The sample's cell subset or site label is to be understood as: effector memory re-expressing CD45RA, CD45RA+ CD27-. The receptors derive from a human donor in good health.

This clonotype has just a few counts. This rearrangement joins TRBV30 to TRBJ1-2, with D possibly matching TRBD1 (5 bases). Per germline, CDR1 GTSNPN and CDR2 SVGIG (reference sequence). The length of the CDR3 is 14 residues. V was shortened by 0 bases and J by 5 bases, with 13 bases between the two germline ends. CDR3 region: CAWSVPQGRYGYTF. CDR3 DNA sequence: TGTGCCTGGAGTGTACCCCAGGGTAGATATGGCTACACCTTC.

This clonotype was picked up a small number of times. CDR3 sequence (DNA): TGTGCCAGCAGTTGGGAACCGGGACTCAACAATGAGCAGTTCTTC. As protein: CASSWEPGLNNEQFF. The chain joins TRBV6-5 to TRBJ2-1, with D possibly being TRBD2 (6 bases). The CDR3 has 15 amino acids. Germline values: CDR1 MNHEY, CDR2 SVGAGI. The germline V and J ends were trimmed by 4 bases and 5 bases, with 15 bases remaining between them.